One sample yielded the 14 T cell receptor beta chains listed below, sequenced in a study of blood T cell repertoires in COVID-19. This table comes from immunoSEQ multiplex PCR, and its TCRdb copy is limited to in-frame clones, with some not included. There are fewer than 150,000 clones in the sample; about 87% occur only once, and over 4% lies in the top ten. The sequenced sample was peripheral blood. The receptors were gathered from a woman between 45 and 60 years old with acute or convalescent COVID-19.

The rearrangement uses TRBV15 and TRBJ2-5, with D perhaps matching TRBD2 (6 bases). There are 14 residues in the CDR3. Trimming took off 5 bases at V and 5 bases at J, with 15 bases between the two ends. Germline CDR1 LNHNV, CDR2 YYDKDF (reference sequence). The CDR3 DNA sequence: TGTGCCACCAGCCCCAGCCGGAGGGCGGAGACCCAGTACTTC. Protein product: CATSPSRRAETQYF.

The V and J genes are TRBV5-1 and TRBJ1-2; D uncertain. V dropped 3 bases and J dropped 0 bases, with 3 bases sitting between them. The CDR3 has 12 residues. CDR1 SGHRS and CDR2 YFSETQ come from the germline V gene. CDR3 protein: CASSSSNYGYTF. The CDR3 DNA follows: TGCGCCAGCAGCTCGTCTAACTATGGCTACACCTTC.

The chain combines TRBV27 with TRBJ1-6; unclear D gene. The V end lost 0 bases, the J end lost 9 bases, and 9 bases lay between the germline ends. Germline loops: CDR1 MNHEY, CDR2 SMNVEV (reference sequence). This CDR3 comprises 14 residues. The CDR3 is CASSLSKGGSPLHF. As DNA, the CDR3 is TGTGCCAGCAGTTTATCTAAGGGAGGTTCACCCCTCCACTTT.

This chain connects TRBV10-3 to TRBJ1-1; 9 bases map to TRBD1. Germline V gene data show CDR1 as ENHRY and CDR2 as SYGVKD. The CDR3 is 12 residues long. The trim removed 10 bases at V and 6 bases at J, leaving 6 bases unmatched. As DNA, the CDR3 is TGTGCCACACAGGGGGCGAGCTCTGAAGCTTTCTTT. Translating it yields CATQGASSEAFF.

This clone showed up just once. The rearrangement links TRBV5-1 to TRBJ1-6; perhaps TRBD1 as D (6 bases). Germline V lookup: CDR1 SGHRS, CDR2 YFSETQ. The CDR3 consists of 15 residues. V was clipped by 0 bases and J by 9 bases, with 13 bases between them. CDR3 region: CASSLDRVGTSPLHF. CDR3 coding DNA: TGCGCCAGCAGCTTGGACAGGGTGGGTACTTCACCCCTCCACTTT.

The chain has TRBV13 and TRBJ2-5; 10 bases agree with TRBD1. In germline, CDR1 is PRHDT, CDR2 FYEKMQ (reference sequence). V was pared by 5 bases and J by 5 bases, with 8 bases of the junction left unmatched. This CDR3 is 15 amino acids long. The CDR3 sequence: CASSERQGALETQYF. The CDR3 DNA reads TGTGCCAGCAGCGAGAGACAGGGGGCTCTTGAGACCCAGTACTTC.

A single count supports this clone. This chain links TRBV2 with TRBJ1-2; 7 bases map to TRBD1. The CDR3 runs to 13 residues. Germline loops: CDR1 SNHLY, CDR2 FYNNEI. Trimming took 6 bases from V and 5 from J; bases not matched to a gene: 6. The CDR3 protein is CASSWGQRYGYTF. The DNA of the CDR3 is TGTGCCAGCAGCTGGGGACAGCGGTATGGCTACACCTTC.

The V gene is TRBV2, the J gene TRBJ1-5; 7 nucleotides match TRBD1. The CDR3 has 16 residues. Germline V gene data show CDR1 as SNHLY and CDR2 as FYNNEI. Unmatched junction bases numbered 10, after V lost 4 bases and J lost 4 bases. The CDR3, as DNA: TGTGCCAGCAGTGTTGAATATGGCAGGGGGAATCAGCCCCAGCATTTT. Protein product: CASSVEYGRGNQPQHF. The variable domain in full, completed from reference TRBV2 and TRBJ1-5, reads EPEVTQTPSHQVTQMGQEVILRCVPISNHLYFYWYRQILGQKVEFLVSFYNNEISEKSEIFDDQFSVERPDGSNFTLKIRSTKLEDSAMYFCASSVEYGRGNQPQHFGDGTRLSIL.

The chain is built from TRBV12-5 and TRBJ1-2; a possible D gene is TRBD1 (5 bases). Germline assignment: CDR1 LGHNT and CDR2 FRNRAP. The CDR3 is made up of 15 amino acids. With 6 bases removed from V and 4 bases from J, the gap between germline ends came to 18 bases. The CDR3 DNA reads TGTGCTAGTGGACCAGCTGCCGGACATTTCTATGGCTACACCTTC. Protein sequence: CASGPAAGHFYGYTF. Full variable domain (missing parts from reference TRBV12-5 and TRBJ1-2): DARVTQTPRHKVTEMGQEVTMRCQPILGHNTVFWYRQTMMQGLELLAYFRNRAPLDDSGMPKDRFSAEMPDATLATLKIQPSEPRDSAVYFCASGPAAGHFYGYTFGSGTRLTVV.

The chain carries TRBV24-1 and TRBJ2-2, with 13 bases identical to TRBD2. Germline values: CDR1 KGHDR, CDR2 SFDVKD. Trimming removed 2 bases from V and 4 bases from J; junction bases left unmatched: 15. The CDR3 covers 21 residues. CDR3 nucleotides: TGTGCCACCAGTGATTCCCTCGCCCATCGGAGACTAGCGGGGGGCACCGGGGAGCTGTTTTTT. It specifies CATSDSLAHRRLAGGTGELFF.

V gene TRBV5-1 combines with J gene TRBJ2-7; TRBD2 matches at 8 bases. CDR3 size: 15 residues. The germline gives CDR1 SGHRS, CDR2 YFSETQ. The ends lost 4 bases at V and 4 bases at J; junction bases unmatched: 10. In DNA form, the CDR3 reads TGCGCCAGCAGCACTTACGGGGGGGCGGATTACGAGCAGTACTTC. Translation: CASSTYGGADYEQYF.

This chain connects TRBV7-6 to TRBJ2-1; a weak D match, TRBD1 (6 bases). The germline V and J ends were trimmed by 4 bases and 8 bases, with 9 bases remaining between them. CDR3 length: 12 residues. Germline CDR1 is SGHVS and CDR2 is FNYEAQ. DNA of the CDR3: TGTGCCAGCAGCTATCGACAGGATGAGCAGTTCTTC. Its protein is CASSYRQDEQFF.

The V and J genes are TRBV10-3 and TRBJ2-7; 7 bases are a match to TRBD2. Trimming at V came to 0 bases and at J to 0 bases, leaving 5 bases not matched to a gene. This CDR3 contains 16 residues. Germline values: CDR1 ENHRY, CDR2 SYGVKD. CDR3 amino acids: CAISESTGGYSYEQYF. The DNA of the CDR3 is TGTGCCATCAGTGAGTCGACGGGGGGTTACTCCTACGAGCAGTACTTC.

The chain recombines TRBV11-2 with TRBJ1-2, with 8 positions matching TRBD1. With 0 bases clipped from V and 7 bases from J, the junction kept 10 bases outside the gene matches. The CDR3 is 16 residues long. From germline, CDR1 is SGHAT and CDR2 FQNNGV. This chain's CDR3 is CASSLEGQATSLGYTF. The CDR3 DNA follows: TGTGCCAGCAGCTTAGAGGGACAGGCTACTTCGCTTGGCTACACCTTC.